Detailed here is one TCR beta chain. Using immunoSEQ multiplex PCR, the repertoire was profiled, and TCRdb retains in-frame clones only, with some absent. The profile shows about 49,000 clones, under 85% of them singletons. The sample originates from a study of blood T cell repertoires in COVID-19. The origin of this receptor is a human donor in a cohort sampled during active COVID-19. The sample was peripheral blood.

This CDR3 reads CASSLLQGASYNEQFF. The CDR3 DNA reads as TGTGCCAGCAGTTTATTACAGGGGGCTTCATACAATGAGCAGTTCTTC. J is TRBJ2-1 and V is TRBV28, with 9 bases lining up with TRBD1. The V segment lost 1 base and the J segment 4 bases; nucleotides outside the gene matches: 5. The germline V gene has CDR1 MDHEN and CDR2 SYDVKM. This CDR3 is 16 amino acids long.